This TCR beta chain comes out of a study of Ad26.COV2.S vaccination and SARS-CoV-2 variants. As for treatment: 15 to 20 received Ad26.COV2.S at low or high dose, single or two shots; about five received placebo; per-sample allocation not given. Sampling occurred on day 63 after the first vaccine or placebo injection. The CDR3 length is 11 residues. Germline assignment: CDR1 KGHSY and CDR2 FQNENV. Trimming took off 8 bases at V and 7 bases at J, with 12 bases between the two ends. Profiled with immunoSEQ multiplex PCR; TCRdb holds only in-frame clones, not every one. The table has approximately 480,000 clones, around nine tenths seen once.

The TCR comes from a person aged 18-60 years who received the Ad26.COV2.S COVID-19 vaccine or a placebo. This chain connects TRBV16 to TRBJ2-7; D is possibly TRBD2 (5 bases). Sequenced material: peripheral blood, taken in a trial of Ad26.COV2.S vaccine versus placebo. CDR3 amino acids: CASSTSGEQYF. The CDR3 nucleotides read TGTGCCAGCTCAACCAGCGGTGAGCAGTACTTC.